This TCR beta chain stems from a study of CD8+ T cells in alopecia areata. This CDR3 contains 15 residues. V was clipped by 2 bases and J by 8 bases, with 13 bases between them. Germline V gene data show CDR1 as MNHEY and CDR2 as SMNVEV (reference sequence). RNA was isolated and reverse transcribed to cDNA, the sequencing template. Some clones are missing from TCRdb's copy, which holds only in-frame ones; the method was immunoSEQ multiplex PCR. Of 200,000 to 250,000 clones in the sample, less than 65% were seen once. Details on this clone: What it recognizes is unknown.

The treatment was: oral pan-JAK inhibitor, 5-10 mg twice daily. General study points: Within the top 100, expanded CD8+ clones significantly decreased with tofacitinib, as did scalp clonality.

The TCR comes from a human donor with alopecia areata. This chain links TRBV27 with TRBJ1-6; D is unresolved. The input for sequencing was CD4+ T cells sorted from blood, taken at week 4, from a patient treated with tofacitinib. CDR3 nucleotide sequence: TGTGCCAGCAGTTTACGGGCACAGACCGATTCACCCCTCCACTTT. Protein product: CASSLRAQTDSPLHF.